Each of the 15 T cell receptor beta chains below was sequenced from the same sample in a study of control samples from healthy donors and cancer patients. Sequencing was performed with immunoSEQ multiplex PCR; in TCRdb, only in-frame clones are kept and a portion is missing. The table has 150,000 or so clones, about 94% seen once. Sample: blood. The source of these receptors is a woman aged 40 to 50 in good health.

J is TRBJ1-1 and V is TRBV5-4, with TRBD1 as a possible D gene (6 bases). The V end was cut by 0 bases, the J end by 3 bases, with 12 bases between. This CDR3 region has 15 residues. The germline CDR1 and CDR2 sequences are SGHNT and YYREEE (reference sequence). The DNA of the CDR3 is TGTGCCAGCAGCTTGGGGCGGGGGGCTTACACTGAAGCTTTCTTT. It is translated as CASSLGRGAYTEAFF.

V and J are TRBV18 and TRBJ2-7; TRBD1 matches at 8 bases. CDR1 and CDR2 (germline): KGHSH, LQKENI. The CDR3 is 17 residues long. The trim removed 6 bases at V and 7 bases at J, leaving 20 bases unmatched. The CDR3: CASSPFPPGQVIGEQYF. The CDR3 DNA reads TGTGCCAGCTCCCCCTTCCCGCCGGGACAGGTCATCGGTGAGCAGTACTTC.

V usage is TRBV9 and J usage is TRBJ2-2; unclear D gene. V dropped 4 bases and J dropped 9 bases, with 16 bases sitting between them. This CDR3 contains 14 residues. The germline V gene has CDR1 SGDLS and CDR2 YYNGEE. In DNA, the CDR3 is TGTGCCAGCAGCCCCACTTGGCCGGCCCGGGAGCTGTTTTTT. Translating it yields CASSPTWPARELFF.

This sequence joins TRBV9 and TRBJ2-5; the D gene is possibly TRBD2 (5 bases). The CDR3 contains 12 residues. Germline loops: CDR1 SGDLS, CDR2 YYNGEE. Deletions cut 4 bases from V and 5 bases from J, with 9 bases between. CDR3 DNA sequence: TGTGCCAGCAGCCCCGGACTCGAGACCCAGTACTTC. Translation gives CASSPGLETQYF.

This clone was detected only once. This chain connects TRBV14 to TRBJ1-3, with D hard to call. V gave up 0 bases and J gave up 2 bases, with 23 bases separating them. The CDR3 runs to 20 residues. The germline V gene has CDR1 SGHDN and CDR2 FVKESK. This CDR3 reads CASSQDTYRPREFAGNTIYF. The CDR3 DNA sequence: TGTGCCAGCAGCCAAGATACCTATAGACCTCGGGAGTTCGCTGGAAACACCATATATTTT.

This clone is a singleton in its sample. The chain combines TRBV9 with TRBJ2-5; 13 nucleotides line up with TRBD2. Germline V CDR1 and CDR2: SGDLS, YYNGEE. This CDR3 region has 15 residues. V was clipped by 0 bases and J by 7 bases; unmatched bases: 3. CDR3 in amino acids: CASSVGTSGSGTQYF. CDR3 DNA: TGTGCCAGCAGCGTAGGGACTAGCGGGAGCGGGACCCAGTACTTC.

The genes are TRBV2 and TRBJ1-3; TRBD1 is a possible D gene (5 bases). CDR1 is SNHLY, CDR2 FYNNEI, per germline. The CDR3 consists of 13 residues. The V end lost 7 bases, the J end lost 6 bases, and 13 bases lay between the germline ends. DNA for the CDR3: TGTGCCAGCACCGCAGGGACTGAAAACACCATATATTTT. Translating gives CASTAGTENTIYF. The complete variable domain, with remaining parts taken from reference TRBV2 and TRBJ1-3, reads EPEVTQTPSHQVTQMGQEVILRCVPISNHLYFYWYRQILGQKVEFLVSFYNNEISEKSEIFDDQFSVERPDGSNFTLKIRSTKLEDSAMYFCASTAGTENTIYFGEGSWLTVV.

This chain links TRBV19 with TRBJ2-2, with a possible D match to TRBD2 (7 bases). This CDR3 spans 16 amino acids. In germline, CDR1 is LNHDA, CDR2 SQIVND (reference sequence). V was cut by 2 bases and J by 5 bases, with 15 bases left in between. The CDR3, as DNA: TGTGCCAGTAGTATAACTGGGGGGGCGCTTACCGGGGAGCTGTTTTTT. This gives the protein CASSITGGALTGELFF.

This chain links TRBV18 with TRBJ1-3; 8 bases match TRBD1. From germline, CDR1 is KGHSH and CDR2 LQKENI. CDR3 size: 16 residues. V lost 2 bases to trimming and J lost 2 bases; unmatched junction nucleotides: 5. CDR3 bases: TGTGCCAGCTCACCAGTGCAGGGGGCAACTGGAAACACCATATATTTT. Its protein is CASSPVQGATGNTIYF. Complete variable domain (other parts from reference TRBV18 and TRBJ1-3): NAGVMQNPRHLVRRRGQEARLRCSPMKGHSHVYWYRQLPEEGLKFMVYLQKENIIDESGMPKERFSAEFPKEGPSILRIQQVVRGDSAAYFCASSPVQGATGNTIYFGEGSWLTVV.

This chain connects TRBV19 to TRBJ2-5; D is perhaps TRBD2 (6 bases). This CDR3 has 13 residues. Germline loops: CDR1 LNHDA, CDR2 SQIVND (reference sequence). Trimming left V 10 bases short and J 4 bases short, with 16 bases between. The CDR3 is CATGGRERETQYF. As DNA, the CDR3 is TGTGCCACCGGGGGTCGGGAACGAGAGACCCAGTACTTC.

This chain uses TRBV9 with TRBJ2-1; 8 bases align to TRBD2. CDR3 size: 14 residues. The junction had 3 bases not matched to a gene; V was cut back by 0 bases and J by 7 bases. Germline-derived CDR1 and CDR2 are SGDLS and YYNGEE. This CDR3 reads CASSVGLAINEQFF. For the CDR3, the DNA is TGTGCCAGCAGCGTAGGACTAGCGATTAATGAGCAGTTCTTC.

This clone has just one count. CDR3 coding DNA: TGTGCCAGCAGTGAAACGTTACAGGGCACAGATACGCAGTATTTT. Protein: CASSETLQGTDTQYF. The V gene is TRBV2, the J gene TRBJ2-3; D is perhaps TRBD1 (5 bases). The V end lost 2 bases, the J end lost 1 base, and 10 bases lay between the germline ends. The germline V gene encodes CDR1 SNHLY and CDR2 FYNNEI. CDR3 length: 15 residues.

The CDR3 protein is CASSYSISAGGYTF. The CDR3 DNA is TGTGCCAGCAGTTACTCGATCTCGGCTGGGGGCTACACCTTC. The chain recombines TRBV6-5 with TRBJ1-2; D remains ambiguous. There are 14 residues in the CDR3. CDR1 MNHEY and CDR2 SVGAGI come from the germline V gene. The V end lost 0 bases, the J end lost 8 bases, and 13 bases lay between the germline ends.

A single count supports this clone. The chain couples TRBV2 to TRBJ2-7; the match to TRBD1 covers 9 bases. V was pared by 6 bases and J by 0 bases, with 6 bases of the junction left unmatched. Germline CDR1 SNHLY, CDR2 FYNNEI. This CDR3 contains 15 residues. The CDR3, as DNA: TGTGCCAGCAGACTCCGGGACAGGGTCTCCTACGAGCAGTACTTC. As protein: CASRLRDRVSYEQYF.

The V and J genes are TRBV9 and TRBJ1-6; D may be TRBD1 (5 bases). The ends were cut back, 3 bases at V and 8 bases at J, with 12 bases in the middle. Per the germline V gene, CDR1 is SGDLS and CDR2 is YYNGEE. The CDR3 is made up of 14 amino acids. CDR3 sequence: CASSGGRADSPLHF. The CDR3 DNA sequence: TGTGCCAGCAGCGGGGGACGAGCGGATTCACCCCTCCACTTT.